What follows are 17 T cell receptor beta chains derived from one specimen sequenced in a study of T cell responses to AZD1222 COVID-19 vaccine. The assay was immunoSEQ multiplex PCR, and TCRdb's table has in-frame clones only and misses some. The data show some 130,000 clones, around 90% seen once. The starting material was peripheral blood, obtained 28 days after the second AZD1222 dose. Every receptor here comes from an adult who received the AZD1222 COVID-19 vaccine.

The chain combines TRBV27 with TRBJ2-3; D call uncertain. Germline V gene sequence: CDR1 MNHEY, CDR2 SMNVEV (reference sequence). Trimming removed 3 bases at V and 1 base at J, with 8 bases between. The CDR3 length is 14 residues. CDR3 nucleotides: TGTGCCAGCAGTTTGATCGAGCGCACAGATACGCAGTATTTT. Its protein product is CASSLIERTDTQYF.

This sequence joins TRBV4-1 and TRBJ2-5; D is unresolved. The ends were cut back, 1 base at V and 4 bases at J, with 7 bases in the middle. Germline values: CDR1 MGHRA, CDR2 YSYEKL. The CDR3 is 13 residues long. DNA of the CDR3: TGCGCCAGCAGCCAAGCCCCGGGAGAGACCCAGTACTTC. Translating it yields CASSQAPGETQYF.

This clone has a single count. The chain joins TRBV18 to TRBJ2-3; D is unclear. The CDR3 contains 16 residues. Germline CDR1 is KGHSH and CDR2 is LQKENI. Trimming took off 3 bases at V and 5 bases at J, with 18 bases between the two ends. CDR3 nucleotide sequence: TGTGCCAGCTCACCGGTCATTCTTGGGTTGGAAGATACGCAGTATTTT. This gives the protein CASSPVILGLEDTQYF.

The chain combines TRBV2 with TRBJ1-4, with D perhaps matching TRBD1 (6 bases). V lost 5 bases, J lost 7 bases, and 11 bases lay in between. This CDR3 has 13 residues. Germline V gene lookup returns CDR1 SNHLY and CDR2 FYNNEI. CDR3 sequence: CASSPLTGEKLFF. In DNA form, the CDR3 reads TGTGCCAGCAGTCCGTTGACAGGTGAAAAACTGTTTTTT.

The chain links TRBV5-1 to TRBJ2-3; no reliable D call. CDR1 is SGHRS and CDR2 is YFSETQ in the germline V gene. Trimming removed 0 bases at V and 1 base at J, with 9 bases between. CDR3 length: 15 amino acids. CDR3 DNA sequence: TGCGCCAGCAGCTTGGGGGCGTGGGGCACAGATACGCAGTATTTT. Amino acids: CASSLGAWGTDTQYF.

The rearrangement joins TRBV6-2 or TRBV6-3 to TRBJ1-1, with D possibly TRBD1 on 5 matching bases. Germline loops: CDR1 MNHEY, CDR2 SVGEGT. The CDR3 totals 13 residues. Trimming took off 5 bases at V and 4 bases at J, with 11 bases between the two ends. DNA for the CDR3: TGTGCCAGCAGTGACAGAAGGGCCACTGAAGCTTTCTTT. Its translation is CASSDRRATEAFF.

This rearrangement joins TRBV19 to TRBJ2-1; the match to TRBD2 covers 7 bases. Germline V gene lookup returns CDR1 LNHDA and CDR2 SQIVND (reference sequence). CDR3 length: 13 residues. The V and J ends lost 7 bases and 9 bases, in that order; junction bases with no gene match: 9. The CDR3 reads CASTQTSRAEQFF. CDR3 nucleotides: TGTGCCAGTACTCAGACTAGCCGGGCTGAGCAGTTCTTC. Variable domain in full (rest from reference TRBV19 and TRBJ2-1): DGGITQSPKYLFRKEGQNVTLSCEQNLNHDAMYWYRQDPGQGLRLIYYSQIVNDFQKGDIAEGYSVSREKKESFPLTVTSAQKNPTAFYLCASTQTSRAEQFFGPGTRLTVL.

V usage is TRBV13 and J usage is TRBJ2-3, with 9 bases fitting TRBD1. Unmatched junction bases numbered 7, after V lost 3 bases and J lost 6 bases. Germline V CDR1 and CDR2: PRHDT, FYEKMQ (reference sequence). The CDR3 contains 15 residues. The CDR3 is CASSFRQGVRDTQYF. CDR3 nucleotide sequence: TGTGCCAGCAGCTTCAGACAGGGGGTCCGGGATACGCAGTATTTT.

As to this clone: One junction end disagrees with the germline gene, perhaps due to a read error. The genes are TRBV5-1 and TRBJ1-1; D is undetermined. The CDR3 runs to 13 residues. The germline V gene has CDR1 SGHRS and CDR2 YFSETQ. The CDR3 reads CASNLGGNTEAFF. In DNA, the CDR3 is TGCGCCAGCAACTTGGGAGGGAACACTGAAGCTTTCTTT.

J is TRBJ2-5 and V is TRBV27; D is perhaps TRBD2 (5 bases). Trimming removed 6 bases from V and 5 bases from J, with 19 bases in between. The V gene's germline CDR1 is MNHEY and CDR2 SMNVEV (reference sequence). The CDR3 spans 15 residues. CDR3 sequence reads: CASSFFHARAETQYF. The CDR3 bases are TGTGCCAGCAGCTTCTTTCATGCGCGGGCGGAGACCCAGTACTTC.

The gene calls are TRBV5-1 and TRBJ2-3; 8 bases map to TRBD2. This CDR3 comprises 14 residues. With V trimmed by 4 bases and J by 3 bases, 4 bases remained unmatched. Looked up from germline, CDR1 is SGHRS and CDR2 is YFSETQ. Written as DNA, the CDR3 is TGCGCCAGCAGCGGAAGCGGGGGAACAGATACGCAGTATTTT. Its translation: CASSGSGGTDTQYF.

This chain connects TRBV18 to TRBJ1-3; the D is unclear. This CDR3 comprises 12 residues. Germline values: CDR1 KGHSH, CDR2 LQKENI. Trimming removed 0 bases at V and 3 bases at J, with 0 bases between. The CDR3 region is CASSPPGNTIYF. The CDR3 region has the DNA TGTGCCAGCTCACCACCTGGAAACACCATATATTTT. The full variable domain, with the rest looked up from reference TRBV18 and TRBJ1-3, is NAGVMQNPRHLVRRRGQEARLRCSPMKGHSHVYWYRQLPEEGLKFMVYLQKENIIDESGMPKERFSAEFPKEGPSILRIQQVVRGDSAAYFCASSPPGNTIYFGEGSWLTVV.

The genes are TRBV25-1 and TRBJ2-5, with D perhaps being TRBD1 or TRBD2 (5 bases each). V lost 0 bases and J 2 bases, leaving 7 bases between the germline ends. CDR3 length: 14 residues. The germline V gene has CDR1 MGHDK and CDR2 SYGVNS. The CDR3: CASSEYWGQETQYF. As DNA, the CDR3 is TGTGCCAGCAGTGAATATTGGGGGCAAGAGACCCAGTACTTC.

The CDR3 DNA reads TGTGCCAGTATCCTGTCCGGGGTCCATTATCAGCCCCAGCATTTT. As protein: CASILSGVHYQPQHF. The V and J genes are TRBV19 and TRBJ1-5, with D unclear. CDR1 and CDR2 (germline): LNHDA, SQIVND (reference sequence). With 7 bases removed from V and 5 bases from J, the gap between germline ends came to 18 bases. The CDR3 runs 15 residues.

This chain joins TRBV15 and TRBJ2-1; TRBD2 might be the D (5 bases). The CDR3 consists of 13 residues. V lost 0 bases and J lost 11, with 11 bases in between. The germline V gene has CDR1 LNHNV and CDR2 YYDKDF (reference sequence). For the CDR3, the DNA is TGTGCCACCAGCAGAGATTCAGCGGATAAGCAGTTCTTC. Its protein product is CATSRDSADKQFF.

J is TRBJ2-7 and V is TRBV18, with 12 bases aligning to TRBD1. The CDR3 has 15 residues. V was pared by 3 bases and J by 7 bases, with 7 bases of the junction left unmatched. Germline V lookup: CDR1 KGHSH, CDR2 LQKENI. The DNA for the CDR3 is TGTGCCAGCTCACCCCCGGGACAGGGGGCTTGGGAGCAGTACTTC. It specifies CASSPPGQGAWEQYF.

In its sample, this clone was seen a few times. The chain has TRBV5-5 and TRBJ2-2; D is possibly TRBD1 (6 bases). Germline-derived CDR1 and CDR2 are SGHKS and YYEKEE (reference sequence). The V end was cut by 1 base, the J end by 1 base, with 14 bases between. This CDR3 is built from 17 residues. CDR3 residues: CASSLKTGRWNTGELFF. In DNA form, the CDR3 reads TGTGCCAGCAGCTTGAAGACAGGCCGATGGAACACCGGGGAGCTGTTTTTT.